The present T cell receptor (beta chain) was sequenced within a study of early T cells in non-severe SARS-CoV-2 infection. Study-wide context: From unsorted whole blood, bulk RNA was sequenced, and the chains remained unpaired.

The V and J ends lost 6 bases and 1 base, in that order; junction bases with no gene match: 18. CDR3 length: 18 amino acids. Individually, cDNA molecules had unique molecular identifiers attached to them. Via MiXCR, TCRdb re-called the 5' RACE reads, giving one row per CDR3 protein. The sample shows about 86,000 distinct CDR3 sequences, approximately 15% of them seen only once. This clonotype was counted only a few times. The chain is built from TRBV12-3 or TRBV12-4 and TRBJ2-7; the match to TRBD1 covers 7 bases. Input material: whole blood. The source of this sequence is an adult who was a healthcare worker with PCR-confirmed SARS-CoV-2 infection or an uninfected control (not recorded which). The CDR3 protein is CASSHPRLGTVPSYEQYF. DNA for the CDR3: TGTGCCAGCAGCCATCCCCGCCTCGGGACAGTGCCTTCCTACGAGCAGTACTTC.